The sequence of this TCR beta chain was determined in a study of T cells in tuberculosis. Study details: Sequenced TCRs come from CD1B-GMM tetramer-binding T cells. This South African cohort compared adolescents with or without latent tuberculosis against adults with active tuberculosis.

The protocol was immunoSEQ multiplex PCR, while the TCRdb copy is restricted to in-frame clones and leaves out a portion. The sample includes 20,000 to 25,000 clones, 80% to 90% of them seen just once. Germline assignment: CDR1 SGHRS and CDR2 YFSETQ. Trimming stripped 5 bases from V and 7 bases from J, with 10 bases between. The CDR3 contains 13 residues. The chain employs TRBV5-1 and TRBJ1-6; D ambiguous. The receptor was isolated from a donor between 5 and 29 years old with latent tuberculosis or without tuberculosis infection. The sequenced material came from PBMCs. As DNA, the CDR3 is TGCGCCAGCAGTCCTAATCAAAATTCACCCCTCCACTTT. Its protein product is CASSPNQNSPLHF. The whole variable domain, remainder taken from reference TRBV5-1 and TRBJ1-6, is KAGVTQTPRYLIKTRGQQVTLSCSPISGHRSVSWYQQTPGQGLQFLFEYFSETQRNKGNFPGRFSGRQFSNSRSEMNVSTLELGDSALYLCASSPNQNSPLHFGNGTRLTVT.